This TCR beta chain was recovered during a study of T-cell reconstitution after alpha-beta-depleted transplantation in children. The study, taken as a whole, reports: Once a year had passed after transplant, T-cell counts and diversity came mostly from newly produced T cells. Some patients showed high day-60 TCRbeta diversity, which derived from surviving recipient T cells and thymic progenitors. After transplant, at about two months, alpha-beta T cells were reportedly derived from several hundred expanded graft clones.

V shed 8 bases and J shed 3 bases, with 12 bases lying between them. The CDR3 totals 13 residues. Germline V gene data show CDR1 as SEHNR and CDR2 as FQNEAQ (reference sequence). Construction of the TCRbeta library involved unique molecular identifiers. TCRdb re-called the PCR reads through MiXCR, storing one row per CDR3 protein. The sample consists of around 490,000 distinct CDR3 sequences, over 9.5% of them appearing once. Worth noting for this clonotype: Its antigen is not known.

The chain has TRBV7-9 and TRBJ2-3, with D unresolved. The starting material was PBMCs, mostly from graft donor cells, obtained 180 days after TCRalphabeta/CD19-depleted stem cell transplant. This TCR derives from a female patient younger than 10 who had a stem cell transplant for aplastic anemia, so the T cells may come from the graft donor. As DNA, the CDR3 is TGTGCCAGCCAGAGCACGCCGACAGATACGCAGTATTTT. As protein: CASQSTPTDTQYF.